Listed below are T cell receptor beta chains from one sample, sequenced in a study of shared clonotypes between healthy human individuals. Repertoires were generated with immunoSEQ multiplex PCR, while TCRdb's copy carries only in-frame clones and drops some. The sample has 400,000 to 500,000 clones, 76% seen once. Sequenced input: PBMCs. The receptor source for this set is a middle-aged woman in good health. Some clones in this sample may be carry-over from other donors' samples. Each CDR3 is given with its conserved first and last residue. D genes are given only for firm matches. Size is omitted from some rows. Given values are once, few, many or a class for expanded clones.

TRBJ2-7 | NA | NA | TRBV11-2 | TGTGCCAGCAGCTTAGAACGCCAGGGTTACGAGCAGTACTTC | CASSLERQGYEQYF
TRBJ1-1 | many | NA | TRBV30 | TGTGCCTGGAGTGTACGGGGAGGGGAGGCTTTCTTT | CAWSVRGGEAFF
TRBJ1-1 | NA | NA | TRBV18 | TGTGCCAGCTCACCACACGTGAACACTGAAGCTTTCTTT | CASSPHVNTEAFF
TRBJ2-3 | NA | NA | TRBV5-6 | TGTGCCAGCAGCTTGGGGGCAGGACGCACAGATACGCAGTATTTT | CASSLGAGRTDTQYF
TRBJ1-2 | NA | TRBD1 | TRBV5-1 | TGCGCCAGCAGCTTGACAGGGGAAAATGGCTACACCTTC | CASSLTGENGYTF
TRBJ2-5 | NA | NA | TRBV5-6 | TGTGCCAGCAGCACCTTGCGGAACCACTTAATGGAGACCCAGTACTTC | CASSTLRNHLMETQYF
TRBJ2-1 | NA | TRBD2 | TRBV18 | TGTGCCAGCTCACTTGGGCCGGGAGGGCCGAATGAGCAGTTCTTC | CASSLGPGGPNEQFF
TRBJ2-2 | NA | NA | TRBV5-4 | TGTGCCAGCAGCTTTGGAGGGAGGGGGCACACCGGGGAGCTGTTTTTT | CASSFGGRGHTGELFF
TRBJ2-7 | NA | TRBD1 | TRBV10-3 | TGTGCCATCAGTGACCCAACAGGGACAGTCTACGAGCAGTACTTC | CAISDPTGTVYEQYF
TRBJ2-2 | NA | NA | TRBV30 | TGTGCCACGGAGAGTGGGGTGGGAGGCGGGGAGCTGTTTTTT | CATESGVGGGELFF
TRBJ1-5 | NA | TRBD1 | TRBV19 | TGTGCCAGTAGTATCCCGGCAGGGGGGTCACACCAGCCCCAGCATTTT | CASSIPAGGSHQPQHF
TRBJ1-5 | many | TRBD1 | TRBV30 | TGTGCCTGGAGTGTAGACAGGGTTCAGCCCCAGCATTTT | CAWSVDRVQPQHF
TRBJ1-2 | NA | NA | TRBV7-3 | TGTGCCAGCAGCTTAAGAACAGGCGAGGGCTACACCTTC | CASSLRTGEGYTF
TRBJ2-7 | NA | NA | TRBV6-6 | TGTGCCAGCAGTTATATAGGGGGGGGGTACGAGCAGTACTTC | CASSYIGGGYEQYF
TRBJ2-3 | NA | TRBD2 | TRBV30 | TGTGCCTGGAGGTTGGGACTAGCGGGATCAGATACGCAGTATTTT | CAWRLGLAGSDTQYF
TRBJ1-5 | NA | NA | TRBV29-1 | TGCAGCGTTTTGTACAGCCCAAATCAGCCCCAGCATTTT | CSVLYSPNQPQHF
TRBJ2-3 | NA | NA | TRBV9 | TGTGCCAGCAGCCCCGGCCGGGACGGGGGCGCAGATACGCAGTATTTT | CASSPGRDGGADTQYF
TRBJ2-7 | once | NA | TRBV6-5 | TGTGCCAGCAGTTACTCGAGGTACGAGCAGTACTTC | CASSYSRYEQYF
TRBJ1-2 | NA | NA | TRBV7-8 | TGTGCCAGCAGCTTAGTAGGGGGTGCAATTGGAGGCTACACCTTC | CASSLVGGAIGGYTF
TRBJ2-1 | many | TRBD2 | TRBV4-3 | TGCGCCAGCAGCCAAGACTCAGCGGGAGTGAATGAGCAGTTCTTC | CASSQDSAGVNEQFF
TRBJ1-1 | NA | NA | TRBV7-9 | TGTGCCAGCAGCTTTGATAGTTACACTGAAGCTTTCTTT | CASSFDSYTEAFF
TRBJ2-2 | NA | NA | TRBV5-6 | TGTGCCAGCAGCTTGAACTTCCTCGGAGGGGAGCTGTTTTTT | CASSLNFLGGELFF
TRBJ1-2 | NA | TRBD1 | TRBV18 | TGTGCCAGCTCACGAGACAGGGATGGCTACACCTTC | CASSRDRDGYTF
TRBJ2-7 | NA | TRBD2 | TRBV4-1 | TGCGCCAGCAGCCAGGGACTAGCGGCTATATACGAGCAGTACTTC | CASSQGLAAIYEQYF
TRBJ2-5 | few | TRBD2 | TRBV15 | TGTGCCACCAGCAGAGGGACTAGCGGGAGGTCCGAGACCCAGTACTTC | CATSRGTSGRSETQYF
TRBJ1-3 | NA | NA | TRBV30 | TGTGCCTGGAGAACCCTCGGACGTGGTGGAAACACCATATATTTT | CAWRTLGRGGNTIYF
TRBJ2-3 | NA | TRBD1 | TRBV7-2 | TGTGCCAGCAGCTTAGTGACAGGGAGCACAGATACGCAGTATTTT | CASSLVTGSTDTQYF
TRBJ1-4 | NA | NA | TRBV30 | TGTGCCTGGAGTGTGGGCCTTAATGAAAAACTGTTTTTT | CAWSVGLNEKLFF
TRBJ2-1 | NA | NA | TRBV19 | TGTGCCAGTAGTACCCTCGGACGACGGGAGCAGTTCTTC | CASSTLGRREQFF